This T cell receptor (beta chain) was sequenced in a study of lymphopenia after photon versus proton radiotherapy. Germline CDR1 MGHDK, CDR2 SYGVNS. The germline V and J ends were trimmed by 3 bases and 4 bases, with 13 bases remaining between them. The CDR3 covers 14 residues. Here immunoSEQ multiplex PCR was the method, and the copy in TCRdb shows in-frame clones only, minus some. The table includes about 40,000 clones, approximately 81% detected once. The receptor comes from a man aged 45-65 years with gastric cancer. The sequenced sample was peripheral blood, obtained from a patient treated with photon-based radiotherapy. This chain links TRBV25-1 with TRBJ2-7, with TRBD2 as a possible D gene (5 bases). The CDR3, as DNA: TGTGCCAGCAGTGATCATCCCCCGGGGTACGAGCAGTACTTC. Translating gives CASSDHPPGYEQYF.